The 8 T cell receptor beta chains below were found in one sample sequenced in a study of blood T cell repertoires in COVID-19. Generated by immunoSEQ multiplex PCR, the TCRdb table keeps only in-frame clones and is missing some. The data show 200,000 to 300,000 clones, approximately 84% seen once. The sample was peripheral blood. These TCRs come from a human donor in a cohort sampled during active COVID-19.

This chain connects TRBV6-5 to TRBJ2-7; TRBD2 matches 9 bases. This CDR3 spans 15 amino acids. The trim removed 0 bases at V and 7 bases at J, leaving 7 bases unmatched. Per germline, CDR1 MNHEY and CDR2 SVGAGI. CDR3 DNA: TGTGCCAGCAGTTACTCAGCGGGAGGAATCGGGGAGCAGTACTTC. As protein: CASSYSAGGIGEQYF.

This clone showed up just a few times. CDR3 sequence reads: CASSGPKWRGALLTGELFF. The CDR3 bases are TGTGCCAGTAGTGGCCCCAAGTGGCGGGGGGCCCTACTCACCGGGGAGCTGTTTTTT. This chain uses TRBV19 with TRBJ2-2; TRBD2 matches 8 bases. CDR1 LNHDA and CDR2 SQIVND come from the germline V gene (reference sequence). With V trimmed by 5 bases and J by 4 bases, 18 bases remained unmatched. CDR3 length: 19 amino acids. Drawing the rest from reference TRBV19 and TRBJ2-2, the complete variable domain is DGGITQSPKYLFRKEGQNVTLSCEQNLNHDAMYWYRQDPGQGLRLIYYSQIVNDFQKGDIAEGYSVSREKKESFPLTVTSAQKNPTAFYLCASSGPKWRGALLTGELFFGEGSRLTVL.

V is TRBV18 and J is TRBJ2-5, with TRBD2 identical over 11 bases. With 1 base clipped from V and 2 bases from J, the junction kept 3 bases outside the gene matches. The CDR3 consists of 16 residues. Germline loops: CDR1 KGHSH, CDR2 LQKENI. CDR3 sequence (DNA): TGTGCCAGCTCACCACAGCGACTAGCGGGGCAAGAGACCCAGTACTTC. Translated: CASSPQRLAGQETQYF.

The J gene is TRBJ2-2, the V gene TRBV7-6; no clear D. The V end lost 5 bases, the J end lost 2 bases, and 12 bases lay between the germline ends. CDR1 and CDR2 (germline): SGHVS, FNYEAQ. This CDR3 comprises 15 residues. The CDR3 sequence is CASSPDSLNTGELFF. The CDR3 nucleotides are TGTGCCAGCAGCCCCGACTCACTAAACACCGGGGAGCTGTTTTTT.

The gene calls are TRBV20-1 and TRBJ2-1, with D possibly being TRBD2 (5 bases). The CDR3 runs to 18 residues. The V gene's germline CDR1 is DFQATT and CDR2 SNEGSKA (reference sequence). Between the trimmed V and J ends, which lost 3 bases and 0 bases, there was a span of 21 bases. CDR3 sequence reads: CSASYPAGVYSSYNEQFF. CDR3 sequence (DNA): TGCAGTGCTAGTTATCCGGCCGGGGTATATAGCTCCTACAATGAGCAGTTCTTC.

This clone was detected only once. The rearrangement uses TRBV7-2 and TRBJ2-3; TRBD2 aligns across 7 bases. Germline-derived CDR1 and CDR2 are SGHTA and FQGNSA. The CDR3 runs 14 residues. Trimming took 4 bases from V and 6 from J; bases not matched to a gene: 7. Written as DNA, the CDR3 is TGTGCCAGCAGCTCGAGCGGGATTTGGGATACGCAGTATTTT. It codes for CASSSSGIWDTQYF. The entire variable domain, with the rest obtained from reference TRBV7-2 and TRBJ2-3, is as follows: GAGVSQSPSNKVTEKGKDVELRCDPISGHTALYWYRQSLGQGLEFLIYFQGNSAPDKSGLPSDRFSAERTGGSVSTLTIQRTQQEDSAVYLCASSSSGIWDTQYFGPGTRLTVL.

Here the CDR3 DNA reads TGCGCCAGCAGCCCGGGACTTAACTATGGCTACACCTTC. This sequence encodes CASSPGLNYGYTF. The chain employs TRBV4-3 and TRBJ1-2, with a possible D match to TRBD1 (5 bases). Trimming removed 4 bases from V and 1 base from J, with 7 bases in between. The CDR3 covers 13 residues. From germline, CDR1 is LGHNA and CDR2 YSLEER.

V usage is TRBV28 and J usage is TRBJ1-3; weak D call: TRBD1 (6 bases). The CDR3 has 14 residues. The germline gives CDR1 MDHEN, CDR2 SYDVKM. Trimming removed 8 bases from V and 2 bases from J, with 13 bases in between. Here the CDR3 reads CASCPQGPGNTIYF. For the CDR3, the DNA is TGTGCCAGCTGTCCCCAGGGGCCTGGAAACACCATATATTTT.